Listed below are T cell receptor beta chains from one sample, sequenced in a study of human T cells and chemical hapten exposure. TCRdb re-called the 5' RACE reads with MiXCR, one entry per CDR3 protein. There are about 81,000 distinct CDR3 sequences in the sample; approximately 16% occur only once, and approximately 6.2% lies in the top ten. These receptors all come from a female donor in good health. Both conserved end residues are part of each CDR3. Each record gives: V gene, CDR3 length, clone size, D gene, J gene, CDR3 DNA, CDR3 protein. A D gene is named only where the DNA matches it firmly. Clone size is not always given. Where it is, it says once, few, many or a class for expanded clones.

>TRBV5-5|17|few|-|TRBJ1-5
TGTGCCAGCAGCCCGAGAACACGGGGAATGAGCAATCAGCCCCAGCATTTT
CASSPRTRGMSNQPQHF
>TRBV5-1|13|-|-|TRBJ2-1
TGCGCCAGCAGCTTGCCCGGATACAATGAGCAGTTCTTC
CASSLPGYNEQFF
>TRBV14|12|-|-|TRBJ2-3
TGTGCCAGCAGCCTGAGTAGAGTTACGCAGTATTTT
CASSLSRVTQYF
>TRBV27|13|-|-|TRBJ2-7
TGTGCCAGCGGACGGGACGCAAACTACGAGCAGTACTTC
CASGRDANYEQYF
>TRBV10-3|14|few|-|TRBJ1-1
TGTGCCATCAGTGGAGACAGTGGGGGGACTGAAGCTTTCTTT
CAISGDSGGTEAFF
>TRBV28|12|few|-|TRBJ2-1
TGTGCCAGCAGACAAGGAGGCGGTGAGCAGTTCTTC
CASRQGGGEQFF
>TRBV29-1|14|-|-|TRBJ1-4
TGCAGCGTCCTACAGGGAAGACAAGATGAAAAACTGTTTTTT
CSVLQGRQDEKLFF
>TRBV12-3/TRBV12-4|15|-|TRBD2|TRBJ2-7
TGTGCCAGCAGTCCAAGGACTAGTGATACCTACGAGCAGTACTTC
CASSPRTSDTYEQYF
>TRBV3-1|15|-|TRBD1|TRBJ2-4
TGTGCCAGCAGCCCGACCCGGGACAGGGGGCAGATTCAGTACTTC
CASSPTRDRGQIQYF
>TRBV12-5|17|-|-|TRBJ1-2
TGTGCTAGTGGTTGGTCCGCCGGGGACACGAGAGGCTATGGCTACACCTTC
CASGWSAGDTRGYGYTF
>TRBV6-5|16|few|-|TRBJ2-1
TGTGCCAGCAGTGGGCGAAGGGGAGGAGGTTACAATGAGCAGTTCTTC
CASSGRRGGGYNEQFF
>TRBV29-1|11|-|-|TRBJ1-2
TGCAGCGCCTTATCAGGAAATGGCTACACCTTC
CSALSGNGYTF
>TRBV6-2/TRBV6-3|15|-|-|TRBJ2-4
TGTGCCAGCAGTGATCTGATGCTAGGCAAAAACATTCAGTACTTC
CASSDLMLGKNIQYF
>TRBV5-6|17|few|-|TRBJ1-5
TGTGCCAGCAGCTTGAGGATCGGCAACCTTGGCAATCAGCCCCAGCATTTT
CASSLRIGNLGNQPQHF
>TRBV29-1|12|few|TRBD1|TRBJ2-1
TGCAGCGTTGGGGACAGGTACAATGAGCAGTTCTTC
CSVGDRYNEQFF
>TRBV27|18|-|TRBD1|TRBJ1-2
TGTGCCAGCAGTTTCCTAAAACAAACAGGGGGACTCGTCTATGGCTACACCTTC
CASSFLKQTGGLVYGYTF
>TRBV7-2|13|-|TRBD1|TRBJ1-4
TGTGCCAGCAGCTTGGGGACAGTTGAAAAACTGTTTTTT
CASSLGTVEKLFF
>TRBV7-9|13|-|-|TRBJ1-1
TGTGCCAGCAGCCGGAATCGGGGCACTGAAGCTTTCTTT
CASSRNRGTEAFF
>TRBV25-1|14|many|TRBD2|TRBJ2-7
TGTGCCAGCAGTGTAGCGGGAGTTCCCCACGAGCAGTACTTC
CASSVAGVPHEQYF
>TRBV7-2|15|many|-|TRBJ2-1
TGTGCCAGCAGCATTACCTTACCCTCCTACAATGAGCAGTTCTTC
CASSITLPSYNEQFF
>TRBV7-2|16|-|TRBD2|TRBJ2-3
TGTGCCAGCAGCGTTAAGACTAGCGGGAGGGCAGATACGCAGTATTTT
CASSVKTSGRADTQYF
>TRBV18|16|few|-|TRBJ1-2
TGTGCCAGCTCACCAGAGGTGGGCAGGGCCTCCTATGGCTACACCTTC
CASSPEVGRASYGYTF
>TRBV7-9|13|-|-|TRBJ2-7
TGTGCCAGCACCTCTGGACGGGCCTACGAGCAGTACTTC
CASTSGRAYEQYF
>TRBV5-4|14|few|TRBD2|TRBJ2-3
TGTGCCAGCAGCTTACTAGCGGGGGACGATACGCAGTATTTT
CASSLLAGDDTQYF
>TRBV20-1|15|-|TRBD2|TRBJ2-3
TGCAGTGCTAGGCGGGAGGGCTACGGCACAGATACGCAGTATTTT
CSARREGYGTDTQYF
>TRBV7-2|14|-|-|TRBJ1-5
TGTGCCAGCAGCTTTACTCTTAGCAATCAGCCCCAGCATTTT
CASSFTLSNQPQHF
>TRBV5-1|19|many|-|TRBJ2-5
TGCGCCAGCAGCTTTGAAGTCGGGAACGGGGGCCGTCCCCAAGAGACCCAGTACTTC
CASSFEVGNGGRPQETQYF
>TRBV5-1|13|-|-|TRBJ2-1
TGCGCCAGCAGCTCAGAGCTAGGCAATGAGCAGTTCTTC
CASSSELGNEQFF
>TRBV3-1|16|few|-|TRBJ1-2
TGTGCCAGCAGCCAAGAGGCCTTACAGGGTAACTATGGCTACACCTTC
CASSQEALQGNYGYTF
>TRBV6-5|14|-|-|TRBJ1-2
TGTGCCAGCAGTTACTCTCCATCCCGGCGGGGCTACACCTTC
CASSYSPSRRGYTF
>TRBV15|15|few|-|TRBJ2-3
TGTGCCACCAGCAGAGAGTCTCCCCGCACAGATACGCAGTATTTT
CATSRESPRTDTQYF
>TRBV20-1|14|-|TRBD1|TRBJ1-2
TGCAGTGCTAGAGCCGACAGGGGGCGCGGTGGCTACACCTTC
CSARADRGRGGYTF
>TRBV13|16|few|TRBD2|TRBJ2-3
TGTGCCAGCAGCTCCCTGGGACTAGCGAGCACAGATACGCAGTATTTT
CASSSLGLASTDTQYF
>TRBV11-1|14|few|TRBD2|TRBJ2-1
TGTGCCAGCAGCCTTAGCGGGGGAGGGGATGAGCAGTTCTTC
CASSLSGGGDEQFF
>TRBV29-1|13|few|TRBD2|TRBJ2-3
TGCAGCCTCGCGGGGGGGAACACAGATACGCAGTATTTT
CSLAGGNTDTQYF
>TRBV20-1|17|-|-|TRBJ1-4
TGCAGTGCTAGAGATCCGGGAGGTATAGGGGGTAATGAAAAACTGTTTTTT
CSARDPGGIGGNEKLFF
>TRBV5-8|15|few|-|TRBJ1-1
TGTGCCAGCAGCTTTGGACGACTCCTGAACACTGAAGCTTTCTTT
CASSFGRLLNTEAFF
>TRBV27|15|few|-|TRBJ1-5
TGTGCCAGCAGAGCAGGGGTCTATAGCAATCAGCCCCAGCATTTT
CASRAGVYSNQPQHF
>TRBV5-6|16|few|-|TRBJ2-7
TGTGCCAGCAGCTTGAGTCCGACAGGGGAGGGATACGAGCAGTACTTC
CASSLSPTGEGYEQYF
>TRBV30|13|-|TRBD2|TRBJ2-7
TGTGCCTGGACTAGCGGGAGTTCGTACGAGCAGTACTTC
CAWTSGSSYEQYF
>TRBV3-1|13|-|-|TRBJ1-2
TGTGCCAGCAGCCAAGACAGGGTCCGTGGCTACACCTTC
CASSQDRVRGYTF
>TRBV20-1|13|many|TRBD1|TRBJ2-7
TGCAGTGCTCCGGGACAGGGGGATTACGAGCAGTACTTC
CSAPGQGDYEQYF
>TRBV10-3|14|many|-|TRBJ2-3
TGTGCCATCAGTGAGAGGGCTAGCACAGATACGCAGTATTTT
CAISERASTDTQYF
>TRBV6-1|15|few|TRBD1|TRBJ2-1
TGTGCCAGCAGTGAAGCTGCAACAGGGGGCTTACGGGAGTTCTTC
CASSEAATGGLREFF
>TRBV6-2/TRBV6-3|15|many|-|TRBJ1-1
TGTGCCAGCAATTGGACACCCCGAGGAGGCACTGAAGCTTTCTTT
CASNWTPRGGTEAFF
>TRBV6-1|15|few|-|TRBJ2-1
TGTGCCAGCAGTGAACTAGGTCCAGAGGTGGATGAGCAGTTCTTC
CASSELGPEVDEQFF
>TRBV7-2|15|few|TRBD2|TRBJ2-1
TGTGCCAGCAGCTTGCGGGAGGGCCCCTACAATGAGCAGTTCTTC
CASSLREGPYNEQFF
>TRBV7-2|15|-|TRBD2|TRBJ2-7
TGTGCCAGCAGCCCGATCACGGGGGGGCTTTACGAGCAGTACTTC
CASSPITGGLYEQYF
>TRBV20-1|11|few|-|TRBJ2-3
TGCAGAGTAAGGGGCGGCGATACGCAGTATTTT
CRVRGGDTQYF
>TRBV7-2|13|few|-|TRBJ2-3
TGTGCCAGCAGCCGGGACTGGGGGGATACGCAGTATTTT
CASSRDWGDTQYF
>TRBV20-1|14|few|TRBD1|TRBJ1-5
TGCAGTGCTGCGGGACAGGTTCGCAATCAGCCCCAGCATTTT
CSAAGQVRNQPQHF
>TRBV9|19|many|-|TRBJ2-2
TGTGCCAGCAGCGTAGCCCCAACCCCGGGCAGGGCTGACACCGGGGAGCTGTTTTTT
CASSVAPTPGRADTGELFF
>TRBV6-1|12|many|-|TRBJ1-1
TGTGCCAGCAGTGAATCAGGCACTGAAGCTTTCTTT
CASSESGTEAFF
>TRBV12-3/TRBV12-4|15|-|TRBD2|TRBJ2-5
TGTGCCAGCAGTTTGCGGGGGGCAATCCAAGAGACCCAGTACTTC
CASSLRGAIQETQYF
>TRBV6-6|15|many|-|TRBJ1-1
TGTGCCAGCAGTTACTCGACCATTTTGAACACTGAAGCTTTCTTT
CASSYSTILNTEAFF
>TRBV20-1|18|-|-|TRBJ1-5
TGCAGTGCTAGACACCCGAGGGGGGGAGGCGGGGGCAATCAGCCCCAGCATTTT
CSARHPRGGGGGNQPQHF
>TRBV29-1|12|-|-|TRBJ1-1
TGCAGCGCAATGACAGGGAACACTGAAGCTTTCTTT
CSAMTGNTEAFF
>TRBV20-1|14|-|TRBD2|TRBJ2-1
TGCAGTGCGCCCTACCAGCGGGAGGGCGGTGAGCAGTTCTTC
CSAPYQREGGEQFF